Listed here are 5 T cell receptor beta chains from one sample, sequenced in a study of response to subunit inactivated influenza vaccine. TCRdb processed the RT-PCR reads anew with MiXCR; each CDR3 protein has one entry. The data contain around 520,000 distinct CDR3 sequences, over 9.5% of them singletons. Sequences were derived from PBMCs from blood, sampled on the day of vaccination. These receptors originate from a man in his forties or fifties who received an inactivated influenza vaccine.

The sample holds a few counts of this clonotype. The chain couples TRBV6-2 or TRBV6-3 to TRBJ2-7; D is possibly TRBD2 (6 bases). V was pared by 2 bases and J by 4 bases, with 9 bases between. CDR1 is MNHEY, CDR2 SVGEGT, per germline. CDR3 length: 13 residues. The CDR3 bases are TGTGCCAGCAGTTACGAGGGAGGTTACGAGCAGTACTTC. This encodes CASSYEGGYEQYF.

This clonotype has more than one count but fewer than ten. The CDR3 DNA follows: TGTGCCAGCAGCTTGAACCATCTTAAGAGGGTTGGCACCGGGGAGCTGTTTTTT. Translating it yields CASSLNHLKRVGTGELFF. The chain joins TRBV11-2 to TRBJ2-2; weak D call: TRBD2 (5 bases). V lost 3 bases, J lost 4 bases, and 21 bases lay in between. Per germline, CDR1 SGHAT and CDR2 FQNNGV. CDR3 length: 18 residues.

This chain joins TRBV7-9 and TRBJ1-4, with D hard to call. The CDR3 is 15 residues long. Germline V lookup: CDR1 SEHNR, CDR2 FQNEAQ (reference sequence). Between the trimmed V and J ends, which lost 1 base and 5 bases, there was a span of 11 bases. This CDR3 reads CASSLVTGINEKLFF. DNA of the CDR3: TGTGCCAGCAGCTTAGTCACGGGGATCAATGAAAAACTGTTTTTT.

Comments on this clonotype: A junction end diverges from the germline sequence, so it may reflect a read error. The rearrangement joins TRBV30 to TRBJ2-3; D is uncertain. The CDR3 loop spans 13 amino acids. In germline, CDR1 is GTSNPN, CDR2 SVGIG (reference sequence). In DNA form, the CDR3 reads TGTGCCTGGAGTGTCCACGGCACTGATACGCAGTATTTT. It translates to CAWSVHGTDTQYF.

This clonotype was found a few times. This sequence joins TRBV6-1 and TRBJ2-7; D may be TRBD1 or TRBD2 (5 bases each). CDR1 and CDR2 (germline): MNHNS, SASEGT. The CDR3 has 16 amino acids. Trimming pared 5 bases from V and 0 bases from J, leaving 17 bases between. The CDR3 protein is CASSKGPGRSSYEQYF. Written as DNA, the CDR3 is TGTGCCAGCAGTAAAGGACCGGGACGGAGCTCCTACGAGCAGTACTTC.